These 29 T cell receptor beta chains came from one sample sequenced in a study of cytomegalovirus exposure and HLA in healthy donors. Data came from immunoSEQ multiplex PCR; TCRdb stores just in-frame clones and leaves some out. Among about 330,000 clones listed, around 86% were seen once. The sequencing sample was made of PBMCs. The receptors stem from a woman between 18 and 29 years old in good health and CMV-seronegative.

The chain is built from TRBV4-3 and TRBJ1-1, with TRBD1 as a possible D gene (6 bases). V shed 6 bases and J shed 1 base, with 15 bases lying between them. This CDR3 is 15 amino acids long. In germline, CDR1 is LGHNA, CDR2 YSLEER. The CDR3 reads CASRGAELGNTEAFF. DNA for the CDR3: TGCGCCAGCAGGGGGGCGGAACTGGGGAACACTGAAGCTTTCTTT.

This clone came up a few times. The rearrangement links TRBV28 to TRBJ2-1, with unresolved D. V was clipped by 6 bases and J by 0 bases, with 6 bases between them. This CDR3 has 13 residues. CDR1 MDHEN and CDR2 SYDVKM come from the germline V gene. The CDR3 nucleotides are TGTGCCAGCAGGAGGAGCTCCTACAATGAGCAGTTCTTC. It specifies CASRRSSYNEQFF.

In its sample, this clone was seen once. The chain uses TRBV6-1 and TRBJ2-2; D not certain. CDR1 is MNHNS and CDR2 is SASEGT in the germline V gene. This CDR3 has 14 amino acids. Trimming took 5 bases from V and 3 from J, leaving 10 bases between them. The chain's CDR3 is CASSTGSHTGELFF. The CDR3 DNA follows: TGTGCCAGCAGTACCGGGTCCCACACCGGGGAGCTGTTTTTT.

The chain links TRBV2 to TRBJ2-7; 8 bases map to TRBD2. The ends lost 4 bases at V and 4 bases at J; junction bases unmatched: 9. CDR1 and CDR2 from the germline V gene are SNHLY and FYNNEI. The CDR3 totals 15 residues. CDR3 sequence (DNA): TGTGCCAGCAGTGCGCCAATAGCGGGATCGTACGAGCAGTACTTC. Its protein is CASSAPIAGSYEQYF.

The chain has TRBV15 and TRBJ2-1; possible D gene TRBD2, 6 bases. Trimming took off 0 bases at V and 4 bases at J, with 13 bases between the two ends. Germline-derived CDR1 and CDR2 are LNHNV and YYDKDF (reference sequence). The CDR3 runs 16 residues. The CDR3 spells CATSRDAATRYNEQFF. The CDR3 DNA reads as TGTGCCACCAGCAGAGATGCCGCGACTAGATACAATGAGCAGTTCTTC.

The chain links TRBV29-1 to TRBJ2-1; possibly TRBD2 for D (6 bases). There are 14 residues in the CDR3. Germline CDR1 reads SQVTM; CDR2 reads ANQGSEA. Trimming cost V 6 bases and J 8 bases, with 20 bases left between them. The CDR3 DNA follows: TGCAGCGTCTCGGGACTTAGCGATTGGGATGAGCAGTTCTTC. Encoded protein: CSVSGLSDWDEQFF.

The chain couples TRBV28 to TRBJ2-7; TRBD2 matches at 11 bases. Per the germline V gene, CDR1 is MDHEN and CDR2 is SYDVKM. The CDR3 loop spans 15 amino acids. With V trimmed by 2 bases and J by 5 bases, 5 bases remained unmatched. In nucleotides, the CDR3 is TGTGCCAGCAGTTTAGTACTAGCGGGAGTCCACGAGCAGTACTTC. Its protein is CASSLVLAGVHEQYF. Based on the CDR3 plus reference TRBV28 and TRBJ2-7, the full variable domain is DVKVTQSSRYLVKRTGEKVFLECVQDMDHENMFWYRQDPGLGLRLIYFSYDVKMKEKGDIPEGYSVSREKKERFSLILESASTNQTSMYLCASSLVLAGVHEQYFGPGTRLTVT.

The chain joins TRBV27 to TRBJ1-1, with D hard to call. V was cut by 5 bases and J by 1 base, with 11 bases left in between. CDR3 length: 14 residues. Germline-derived CDR1 and CDR2 are MNHEY and SMNVEV (reference sequence). The CDR3 reads CASSIQPPNTEAFF. CDR3 bases: TGTGCCAGCAGTATACAGCCTCCGAACACTGAAGCTTTCTTT.

The V gene is TRBV30, the J gene TRBJ2-1; 11 bases are a match to TRBD1. Germline loops: CDR1 GTSNPN, CDR2 SVGIG (reference sequence). J was trimmed by 7 bases and V by 0 bases; bases with no gene match: 5. The CDR3 runs 15 residues. The CDR3 sequence: CAWSVGTGGRNEQFF. CDR3 sequence (DNA): TGTGCCTGGAGTGTAGGGACAGGGGGTAGGAATGAGCAGTTCTTC. Drawing the rest from reference TRBV30 and TRBJ2-1, the complete variable domain is SQTIHQWPATLVQPVGSPLSLECTVEGTSNPNLYWYRQAAGRGLQLLFYSVGIGQISSEVPQNLSASRPQDRQFILSSKKLLLSDSGFYLCAWSVGTGGRNEQFFGPGTRLTVL.

This clone has just one count. The rearrangement joins TRBV5-4 to TRBJ2-2, with 8 nucleotides matching TRBD2. V was clipped by 5 bases and J by 6 bases; unmatched bases: 12. The CDR3 is made up of 16 amino acids. Germline V gives CDR1 SGHNT, CDR2 YYREEE (reference sequence). The CDR3 bases are TGTGCCAGCAGTCGAGTAGCGGGACAAGCGGCCGGGGAGCTGTTTTTT. It codes for CASSRVAGQAAGELFF.

This clone came up once. V usage is TRBV20-1 and J usage is TRBJ2-7; D is unresolved. Trimming took off 3 bases at V and 5 bases at J, with 5 bases between the two ends. CDR1 and CDR2 from the germline V gene are DFQATT and SNEGSKA (reference sequence). The CDR3 is made up of 10 amino acids. The DNA for the CDR3 is TGCAGTGCTAGCCAGGACGAGCAGTACTTC. Amino acid sequence: CSASQDEQYF.

This sequence joins TRBV29-1 and TRBJ2-3; perhaps TRBD2 as D (6 bases). The length of the CDR3 is 16 residues. Trimming stripped 4 bases from V and 0 bases from J, with 17 bases between. In germline, CDR1 is SQVTM, CDR2 ANQGSEA. CDR3 bases: TGCAGCGTTGGGCCTGACTGGGGGACTAGCACAGATACGCAGTATTTT. This sequence encodes CSVGPDWGTSTDTQYF.

The gene calls are TRBV11-2 and TRBJ2-7; weak D call: TRBD1 (6 bases). The V end was cut by 0 bases, the J end by 3 bases, with 12 bases between. There are 15 residues in the CDR3. Germline V gene lookup returns CDR1 SGHAT and CDR2 FQNNGV. The CDR3: CASSLDRTVIYEQYF. The CDR3 DNA reads TGTGCCAGCAGCTTAGACCGGACAGTGATCTACGAGCAGTACTTC.

V and J are TRBV29-1 and TRBJ1-1; the match to TRBD1 covers 8 bases. This CDR3 region has 13 residues. The ends lost 7 bases at V and 4 bases at J; junction bases unmatched: 8. Germline CDR1 SQVTM, CDR2 ANQGSEA. The CDR3 DNA reads TGCAGCGCTTCAGGGGGCGCCGGCACTGAAGCTTTCTTT. Protein product: CSASGGAGTEAFF. The entire variable domain, with the rest obtained from reference TRBV29-1 and TRBJ1-1, is as follows: SAVISQKPSRDICQRGTSLTIQCQVDSQVTMMFWYRQQPGQSLTLIATANQGSEATYESGFVIDKFPISRPNLTFSTLTVSNMSPEDSSIYLCSASGGAGTEAFFGQGTRLTVV.

V gene TRBV10-3 combines with J gene TRBJ1-5, with D uncertain. Per germline, CDR1 ENHRY and CDR2 SYGVKD. V was clipped by 6 bases and J by 1 base, with 10 bases between them. The CDR3 spans 14 residues. Here the CDR3 reads CAISRGISNQPQHF. The DNA of the CDR3 is TGTGCCATCAGCCGCGGGATAAGCAATCAGCCCCAGCATTTT.

This chain connects TRBV29-1 to TRBJ2-3, with 8 bases that match TRBD1. Looked up from germline, CDR1 is SQVTM and CDR2 is ANQGSEA. CDR3 length: 14 amino acids. The ends lost 7 bases at V and 2 bases at J; junction bases unmatched: 8. The CDR3 bases are TGCAGCGCGACCCAGGGGGCCTACACAGATACGCAGTATTTT. This codes for CSATQGAYTDTQYF.

V usage is TRBV9 and J usage is TRBJ2-7; 10 positions match TRBD1. Unmatched junction bases numbered 7, after V lost 3 bases and J lost 4 bases. The CDR3 length is 15 residues. Germline V CDR1 and CDR2: SGDLS, YYNGEE. This CDR3 is CASSASGTGDYEQYF. CDR3 bases: TGTGCCAGCAGCGCCTCCGGGACAGGGGATTACGAGCAGTACTTC.

The rearrangement joins TRBV6-4 to TRBJ2-3; TRBD2 might be the D (6 bases). CDR3 length: 13 residues. Looked up from germline, CDR1 is MRHNA and CDR2 is SNTAGT. V was cut by 8 bases and J by 6 bases, with 15 bases left in between. Here the CDR3 DNA reads TGTGCCAGCCGGGGGACGGGAGAGGATACGCAGTATTTT. Protein: CASRGTGEDTQYF.

V and J are TRBV7-8 and TRBJ2-2; TRBD1 aligns across 8 bases. Looked up from germline, CDR1 is SGHVS and CDR2 is FQNEAQ. The CDR3 loop spans 16 amino acids. Trimming took 2 bases from V and 4 from J; bases not matched to a gene: 6. The CDR3 sequence: CASSLSQGETTGELFF. Here the CDR3 DNA reads TGTGCCAGCAGCTTATCACAGGGGGAGACCACCGGGGAGCTGTTTTTT.

Only one count was recorded for this clone. The chain has TRBV25-1 and TRBJ2-7; perhaps TRBD2 as D (7 bases). V gave up 3 bases and J gave up 2 bases, with 17 bases separating them. This CDR3 spans 16 amino acids. CDR1 and CDR2 from the germline V gene are MGHDK and SYGVNS. The CDR3 loop reads CASSDRGAFSTYEQYF. CDR3 nucleotide sequence: TGTGCCAGCAGTGACCGGGGGGCGTTCTCAACCTACGAGCAGTACTTC.

The chain has TRBV4-2 and TRBJ2-1, with D perhaps matching TRBD2 (6 bases). CDR3 size: 14 residues. V was clipped by 3 bases and J by 6 bases, with 12 bases between them. Germline CDR1 and CDR2: LGHNA and YNFKEQ. The CDR3 loop reads CASSHRDWINEQFF. CDR3 bases: TGTGCCAGCAGCCACCGGGACTGGATCAATGAGCAGTTCTTC.

The chain joins TRBV2 to TRBJ2-5; TRBD1 agrees at 8 bases. CDR1 and CDR2 (germline): SNHLY, FYNNEI. J gave up 2 bases and V 4 bases, and 3 bases lay outside the gene matches. The CDR3 totals 14 residues. The CDR3 sequence: CASSGDRLQETQYF. The CDR3 DNA follows: TGTGCCAGCAGTGGGGACAGGCTACAAGAGACCCAGTACTTC.

The chain has TRBV18 and TRBJ2-1, with 10 bases lining up with TRBD2. The CDR3 contains 15 residues. The germline V gene encodes CDR1 KGHSH and CDR2 LQKENI. V was clipped by 4 bases and J by 5 bases; unmatched bases: 5. CDR3 sequence: CASSLGTSAHNEQFF. CDR3 DNA: TGTGCCAGCTCACTCGGGACTAGCGCCCACAATGAGCAGTTCTTC.

The chain combines TRBV18 with TRBJ1-1, with D unresolved. Germline-derived CDR1 and CDR2 are KGHSH and LQKENI. The CDR3 consists of 13 residues. The V end lost 6 bases, the J end lost 1 base, and 9 bases lay between the germline ends. Written as DNA, the CDR3 is TGTGCCAGCTCTGGGCGGGAGAACACTGAAGCTTTCTTT. It encodes CASSGRENTEAFF.

The J gene is TRBJ2-1, the V gene TRBV28, with D possibly being TRBD2 (6 bases). The CDR3 is made up of 16 amino acids. Germline CDR1 is MDHEN and CDR2 is SYDVKM. Trimming removed 4 bases from V and 2 bases from J, with 15 bases in between. CDR3 sequence reads: CASSSPREQAYNEQFF. CDR3 sequence (DNA): TGTGCCAGCAGTTCGCCCCGGGAGCAGGCCTACAATGAGCAGTTCTTC.

This clone has only a few counts. J is TRBJ1-2 and V is TRBV7-3, with D possibly TRBD1 on 6 matching bases. The V and J ends lost 4 bases and 10 bases respectively, with 16 bases between them. Germline CDR1 reads SGHTA; CDR2 reads FQGTGA. The CDR3 sequence is 13 residues long. The CDR3 sequence: CASSSPGDPDYTF. DNA of the CDR3: TGTGCCAGCAGCTCGCCAGGGGATCCTGACTACACCTTC.

The chain couples TRBV5-6 to TRBJ2-1; 7 nucleotides align to TRBD1. CDR1 is SGHDT, CDR2 YYEEEE, per germline. The CDR3 sequence is 13 residues long. V was pared by 9 bases and J by 0 bases, with 3 bases of the junction left unmatched. The CDR3 reads CATDRSSYNEQFF. DNA for the CDR3: TGTGCCACGGACAGGAGCTCCTACAATGAGCAGTTCTTC.

This clone was counted a single time. The chain recombines TRBV5-1 with TRBJ1-1; D may be TRBD1 (5 bases). V was cut by 6 bases and J by 2 bases, with 17 bases left in between. CDR3 length: 15 residues. Germline V CDR1 and CDR2: SGHRS, YFSETQ. The DNA of the CDR3 is TGCGCCAGCACCAGTGGTGGGGGGGGAAACACTGAAGCTTTCTTT. Translating it yields CASTSGGGGNTEAFF.

This rearrangement joins TRBV6-6 to TRBJ2-2; 9 positions agree with TRBD1. CDR1 is MNHNY, CDR2 SVGAGI, per germline (reference sequence). Trimming at V came to 6 bases and at J to 0 bases, leaving 2 bases not matched to a gene. The CDR3 contains 15 residues. CDR3 sequence reads: CASSRTGANTGELFF. For the CDR3, the DNA is TGTGCCAGCAGCCGGACAGGGGCGAACACCGGGGAGCTGTTTTTT.